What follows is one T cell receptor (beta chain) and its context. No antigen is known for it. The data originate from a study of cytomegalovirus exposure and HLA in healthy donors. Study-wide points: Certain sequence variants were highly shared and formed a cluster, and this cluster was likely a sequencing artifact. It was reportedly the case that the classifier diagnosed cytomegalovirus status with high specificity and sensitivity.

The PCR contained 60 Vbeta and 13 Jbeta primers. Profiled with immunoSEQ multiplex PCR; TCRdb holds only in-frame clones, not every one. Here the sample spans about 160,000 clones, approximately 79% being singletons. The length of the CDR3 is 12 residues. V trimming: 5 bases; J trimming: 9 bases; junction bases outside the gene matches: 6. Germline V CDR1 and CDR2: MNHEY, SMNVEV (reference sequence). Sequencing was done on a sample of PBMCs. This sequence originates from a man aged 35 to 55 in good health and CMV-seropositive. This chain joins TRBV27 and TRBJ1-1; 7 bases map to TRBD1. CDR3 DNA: TGTGCCAGCAGTACCCGGACAGGCCAAGCTTTCTTT. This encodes CASSTRTGQAFF.